This TCR beta chain was captured by sequencing in a study of regulatory T cells in long-lasting Graves disease. Arm-PCR with iRepertoire HTBI primers amplified the CDR3 regions for these TCR beta libraries. TCRdb reanalysed the multiplex PCR reads using MiXCR and keeps one entry per CDR3 protein. The repertoire holds 600,000 to 850,000 distinct CDR3 sequences, with approximately 29% as singletons. The germline CDR1 and CDR2 sequences are SNHLY and FYNNEI. With V trimmed by 6 bases and J by 3 bases, 7 bases remained unmatched. The CDR3 sequence is 14 residues long. For this clonotype: A clone one base away is much larger, so this may be a read error.

Time point noted: persistent/refractory GD, antithyroid drugs over 5 years with positive TRAb. There was RNA extracted from PBMCs, and the TCR library was made from it. The rearrangement joins TRBV2 to TRBJ2-5; 7 positions match TRBD1. The source is a female donor with Graves disease. Sequenced here: peripheral blood mononuclear cells (PBMCs), sampled when the disease was refractory, from a patient treated with antithyroid drugs. CDR3 coding DNA: TGTGCCAGCAGAATCGGGACAGTGGAAGAGACCCAGTACTTC. It is translated as CASRIGTVEETQYF.